This T cell receptor (beta chain) was obtained from a study of CD8+ T cells in alopecia areata. Study-level information: It was 6 to 18 months of tofacitinib, and then there were 6 months off drug.

The sample's treatment: oral pan-JAK inhibitor, 5-10 mg twice daily. Germline V gene data show CDR1 as WNHNN and CDR2 as SYGVQD (reference sequence). This CDR3 has 11 amino acids. V was cut by 3 bases and J by 13 bases, with 10 bases left in between. Sequencing relied on a cDNA template that was reverse transcribed from extracted RNA. The repertoire was sequenced with immunoSEQ multiplex PCR; TCRdb's copy has only in-frame clones and lacks some. This table has 85,000 to 110,000 clones, more than 75% appearing once. The sequencing here drew on CD8+ T cells sorted from blood, taken at approximately week 30, from a patient treated with tofacitinib. The receptor comes from a human donor with alopecia areata. The rearrangement uses TRBV10-1 and TRBJ2-1; possibly TRBD2 for D (5 bases). CDR3 nucleotide sequence: TGCGCCAGCAGTGACTCGGGGTTACAGTTCTTC. Encoded protein: CASSDSGLQFF.